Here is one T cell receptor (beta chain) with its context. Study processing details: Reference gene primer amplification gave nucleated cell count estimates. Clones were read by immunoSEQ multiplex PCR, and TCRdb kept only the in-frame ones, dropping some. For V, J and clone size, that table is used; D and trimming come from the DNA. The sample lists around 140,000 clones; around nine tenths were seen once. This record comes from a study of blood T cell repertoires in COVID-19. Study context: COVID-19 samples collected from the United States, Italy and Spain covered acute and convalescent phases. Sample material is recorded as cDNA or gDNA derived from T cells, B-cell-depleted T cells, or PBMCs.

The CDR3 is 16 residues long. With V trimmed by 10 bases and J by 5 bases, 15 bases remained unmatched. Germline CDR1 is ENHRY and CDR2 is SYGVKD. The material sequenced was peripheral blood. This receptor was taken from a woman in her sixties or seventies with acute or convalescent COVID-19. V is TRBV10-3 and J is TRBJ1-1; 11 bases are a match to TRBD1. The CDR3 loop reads CATFGTGGTVWTEAFF. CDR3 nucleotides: TGTGCCACCTTCGGGACAGGGGGAACCGTGTGGACTGAAGCTTTCTTT.